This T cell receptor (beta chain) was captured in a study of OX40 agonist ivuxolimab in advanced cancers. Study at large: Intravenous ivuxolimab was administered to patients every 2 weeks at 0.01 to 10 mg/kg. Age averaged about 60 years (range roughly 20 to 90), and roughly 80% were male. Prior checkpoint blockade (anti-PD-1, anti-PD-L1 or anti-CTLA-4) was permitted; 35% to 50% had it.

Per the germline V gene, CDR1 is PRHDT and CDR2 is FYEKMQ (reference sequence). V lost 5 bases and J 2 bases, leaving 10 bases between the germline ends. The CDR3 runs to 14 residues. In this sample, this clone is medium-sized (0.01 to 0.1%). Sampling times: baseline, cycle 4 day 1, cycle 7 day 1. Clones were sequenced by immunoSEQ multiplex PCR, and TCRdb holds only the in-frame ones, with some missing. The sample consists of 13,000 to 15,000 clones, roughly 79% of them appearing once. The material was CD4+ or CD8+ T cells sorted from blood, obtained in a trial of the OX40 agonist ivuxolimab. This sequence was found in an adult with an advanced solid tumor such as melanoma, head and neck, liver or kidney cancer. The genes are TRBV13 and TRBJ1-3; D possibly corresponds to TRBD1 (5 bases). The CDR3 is CASSQGVAGNTIYF. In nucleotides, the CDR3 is TGTGCCAGCAGCCAGGGTGTAGCTGGAAACACCATATATTTT.